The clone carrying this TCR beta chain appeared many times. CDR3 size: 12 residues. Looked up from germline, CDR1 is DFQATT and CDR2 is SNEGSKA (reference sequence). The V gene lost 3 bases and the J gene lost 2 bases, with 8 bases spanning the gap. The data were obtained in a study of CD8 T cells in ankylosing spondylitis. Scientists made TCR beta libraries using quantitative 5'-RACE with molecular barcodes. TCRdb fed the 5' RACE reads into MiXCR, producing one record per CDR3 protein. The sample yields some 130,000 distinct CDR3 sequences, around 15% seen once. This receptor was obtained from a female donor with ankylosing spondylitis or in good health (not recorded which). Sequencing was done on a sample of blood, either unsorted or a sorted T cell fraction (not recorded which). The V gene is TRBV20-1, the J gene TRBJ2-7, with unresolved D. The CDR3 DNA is TGCAGTGCTAGTCGTAGGACCTACGAGCAGTACTTC. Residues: CSASRRTYEQYF.